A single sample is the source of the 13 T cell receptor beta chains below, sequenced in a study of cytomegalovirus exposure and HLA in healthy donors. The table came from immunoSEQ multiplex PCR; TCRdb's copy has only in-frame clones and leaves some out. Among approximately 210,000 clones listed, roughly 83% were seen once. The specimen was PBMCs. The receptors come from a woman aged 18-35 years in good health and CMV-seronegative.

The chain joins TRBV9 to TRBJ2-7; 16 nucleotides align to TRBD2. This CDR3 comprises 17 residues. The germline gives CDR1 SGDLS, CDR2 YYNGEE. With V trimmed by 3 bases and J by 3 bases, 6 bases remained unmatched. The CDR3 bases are TGTGCCAGCAGCGGACCGGGACTAGCGGGAGGGGTCTACGAGCAGTACTTC. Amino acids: CASSGPGLAGGVYEQYF.

CDR3 bases: TGTGCCATCAGTGAGTCACAGGGACTAGGTACAAAGTATAGCAATCAGCCCCAGCATTTT. Its translation is CAISESQGLGTKYSNQPQHF. This sequence joins TRBV10-3 and TRBJ1-5; D perhaps matches TRBD1 (6 bases). This CDR3 spans 20 amino acids. Germline V gene sequence: CDR1 ENHRY, CDR2 SYGVKD. V lost 0 bases, J lost 0 bases, and 21 bases lay in between.

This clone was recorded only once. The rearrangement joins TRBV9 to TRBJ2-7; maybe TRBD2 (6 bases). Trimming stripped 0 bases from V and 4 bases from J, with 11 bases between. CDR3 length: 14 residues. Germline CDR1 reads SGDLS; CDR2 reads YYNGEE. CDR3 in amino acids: CASSVDPLAYEQYF. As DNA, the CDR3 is TGTGCCAGCAGCGTAGATCCCCTAGCGTACGAGCAGTACTTC.

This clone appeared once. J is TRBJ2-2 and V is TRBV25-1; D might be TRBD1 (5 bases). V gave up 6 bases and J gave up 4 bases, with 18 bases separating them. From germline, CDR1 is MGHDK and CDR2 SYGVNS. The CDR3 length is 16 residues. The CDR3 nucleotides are TGTGCCAGCAGAGCCCAGGGTAGGGGCGGCACCGGGGAGCTGTTTTTT. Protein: CASRAQGRGGTGELFF.

This chain's CDR3 is CASSLRYSGGSDTQYF. The CDR3, as DNA: TGCGCCAGCAGCTTGCGGTACAGCGGGGGGTCAGATACGCAGTATTTT. The chain is built from TRBV5-1 and TRBJ2-3; TRBD2 matches at 9 bases. The J segment lost 4 bases and the V segment lost 1 base, leaving 7 bases of the junction unmatched. Germline-derived CDR1 and CDR2 are SGHRS and YFSETQ. The CDR3 covers 16 residues.

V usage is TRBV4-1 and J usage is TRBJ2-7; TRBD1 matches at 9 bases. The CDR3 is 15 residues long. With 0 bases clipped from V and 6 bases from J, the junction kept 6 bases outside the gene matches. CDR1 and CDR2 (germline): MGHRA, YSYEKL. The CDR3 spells CASSQDPGQGREQYF. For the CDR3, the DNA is TGCGCCAGCAGCCAAGATCCGGGACAGGGACGCGAGCAGTACTTC.

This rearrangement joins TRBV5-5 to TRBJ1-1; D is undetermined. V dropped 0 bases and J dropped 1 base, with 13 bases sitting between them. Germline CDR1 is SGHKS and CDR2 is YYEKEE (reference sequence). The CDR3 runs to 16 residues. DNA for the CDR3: TGTGCCAGCAGCTTGGTCGGGTACGGGGAGAACACTGAAGCTTTCTTT. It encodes CASSLVGYGENTEAFF.

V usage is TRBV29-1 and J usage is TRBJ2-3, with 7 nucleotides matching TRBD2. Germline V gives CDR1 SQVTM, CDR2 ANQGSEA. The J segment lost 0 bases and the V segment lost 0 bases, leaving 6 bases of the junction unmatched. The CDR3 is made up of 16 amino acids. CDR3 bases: TGCAGCGTTGAAGATCGCACGGGAGGTAGCACAGATACGCAGTATTTT. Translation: CSVEDRTGGSTDTQYF.

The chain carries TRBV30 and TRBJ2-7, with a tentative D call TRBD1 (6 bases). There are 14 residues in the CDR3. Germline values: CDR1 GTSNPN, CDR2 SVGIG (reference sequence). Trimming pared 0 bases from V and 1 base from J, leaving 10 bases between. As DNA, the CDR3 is TGTGCCTGGAGTGTTGGACAGTCATCCTACGAGCAGTACTTC. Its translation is CAWSVGQSSYEQYF. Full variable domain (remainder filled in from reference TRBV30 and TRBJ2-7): SQTIHQWPATLVQPVGSPLSLECTVEGTSNPNLYWYRQAAGRGLQLLFYSVGIGQISSEVPQNLSASRPQDRQFILSSKKLLLSDSGFYLCAWSVGQSSYEQYFGPGTRLTVT.

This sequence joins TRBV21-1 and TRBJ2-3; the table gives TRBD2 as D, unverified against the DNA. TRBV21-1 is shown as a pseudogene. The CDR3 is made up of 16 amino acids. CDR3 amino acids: CASSKDPRNSTDTQYF. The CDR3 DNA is TGTGCCAGCAGCAAAGACCCGCGGAACTCAACAGATACGCAGTATTTT.

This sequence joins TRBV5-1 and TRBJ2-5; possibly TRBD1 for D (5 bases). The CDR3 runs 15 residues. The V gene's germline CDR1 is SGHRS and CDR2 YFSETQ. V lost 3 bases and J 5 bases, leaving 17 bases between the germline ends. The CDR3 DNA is TGCGCCAGCAGCTCTGACCAGGGCCACAGGGAGACCCAGTACTTC. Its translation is CASSSDQGHRETQYF.

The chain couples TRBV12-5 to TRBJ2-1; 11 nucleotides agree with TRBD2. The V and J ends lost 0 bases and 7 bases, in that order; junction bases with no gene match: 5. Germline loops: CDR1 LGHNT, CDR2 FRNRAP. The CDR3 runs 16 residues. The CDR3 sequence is CASGLVLAGVENEQFF. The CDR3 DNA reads TGTGCTAGTGGTTTGGTACTAGCGGGAGTAGAGAATGAGCAGTTCTTC.

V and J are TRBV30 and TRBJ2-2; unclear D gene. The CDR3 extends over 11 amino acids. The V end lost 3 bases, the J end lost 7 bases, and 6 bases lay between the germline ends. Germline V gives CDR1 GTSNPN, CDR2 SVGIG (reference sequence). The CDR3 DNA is TGTGCCTGGAGCTTAGTCGGGGAGCTGTTTTTT. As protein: CAWSLVGELFF.